Presented here are 2 T cell receptor beta chains from one specimen sequenced in a study of blood T cell repertoires in COVID-19. The repertoire was sequenced with immunoSEQ multiplex PCR; TCRdb's copy has only in-frame clones and lacks some. The sample lists around 390,000 clones; about 87% were seen once. Sequenced: PBMCs or T cells enriched from blood (not recorded which). These receptors were collected from a woman aged 45-60 years who had recovered from COVID-19.

J is TRBJ1-2 and V is TRBV7-2, with no clear D. Per the germline V gene, CDR1 is SGHTA and CDR2 is FQGNSA. V was clipped by 5 bases and J by 8 bases, with 27 bases between them. CDR3 length: 17 residues. The CDR3 loop reads CASSPEVRPFPPDGYTF. CDR3 bases: TGTGCCAGCAGCCCCGAGGTCCGTCCTTTCCCCCCAGACGGCTACACCTTC.

The V and J genes are TRBV14 and TRBJ2-1, with a possible D match to TRBD1 (6 bases). CDR1 and CDR2 (germline): SGHDN, FVKESK. Trimming took 1 base from V and 2 from J, leaving 9 bases between them. The CDR3 has 15 residues. The CDR3 protein is CASSQAWDTYNEQFF. CDR3 bases: TGTGCCAGCAGCCAAGCTTGGGACACCTACAATGAGCAGTTCTTC.